Only a few counts were recorded for the clone carrying this TCR beta chain. Antigen specificity is unknown. TCRdb fed the 5' RACE reads into MiXCR, producing one record per CDR3 protein. Of fewer than 350,000 distinct CDR3 sequences listed, over 11% are singletons. The entry originates in a study of T-cell memory formation after mild COVID-19. There are 14 residues in the CDR3. V lost 4 bases, J lost 2 bases, and 5 bases stayed unmatched. Germline-derived CDR1 and CDR2 are SQVTM and ANQGSEA. Findings of the study overall: Day 15 to 85 contractors were CD4/CD8 balanced; later expanders leaned CD4+.

The chain has TRBV29-1 and TRBJ2-5; 9 nucleotides agree with TRBD2. Source material: PBMCs or a T cell subset sorted from them (not recorded which). This clonotype was sampled from a young man who had mild COVID-19 (a few samples of this study predate the infection). Cell type and time point are not known. The CDR3, as DNA: TGCAGCGTTGGGGCTAGCGGGACTCAAGAGACCCAGTACTTC. The encoded protein is CSVGASGTQETQYF.